This T cell receptor (beta chain) comes out of a study of T cell repertoires in ileal Crohn's disease. Around 0.55 micrograms of biopsy DNA per sample underwent TCRB immunosequencing. The table came from immunoSEQ multiplex PCR; TCRdb's copy has only in-frame clones and leaves some out. This sample has 5,600 or so clones; around 85% occur once, and the top ten carry about 8.8%. Included were adult ileal or ileocolonic Crohn's patients indicated for ileocolonic resection. Notes on the study in general: Compared with non-smokers, active smokers at surgery showed more clonal expansions.

Concerning this clone itself: Its specificity is unknown.

Germline CDR1 and CDR2: SGHRS and YFSETQ. The CDR3 length is 14 residues. V shed 4 bases and J 6 bases; nucleotides not matched to a gene: 10. Sequencing used ileal tissue. The V and J genes are TRBV5-1 and TRBJ2-7; TRBD2 aligns across 7 bases. The sequence derives from an adult with Crohn's disease. The CDR3 region has the DNA TGCGCCAGCAGCCCCAGACTAGGGGAGGGCGAGCAGTACTTC. Translated, it gives CASSPRLGEGEQYF.